The clone carrying this T cell receptor beta chain was found a few times. The entry originates in a study of beta chain features in type 1 diabetes. In total, each donor contributed a single heparinised blood draw that averaged approximately 0.12 L. The investigators reverse transcribed all of the isolated RNA, so they sequenced expressed TCRB transcripts. Only in-frame clones appear in the TCRdb table, and some are missing; sequencing was by immunoSEQ multiplex PCR. The data show about 320,000 clones, 11% to 15% seen once. Germline CDR1 MNHEY, CDR2 SVGAGI. V gave up 0 bases and J gave up 1 base; unmatched junction bases: 5. The CDR3 runs to 16 residues.

The sequencing input was central memory CD4+ T cells from blood. This rearrangement joins TRBV6-5 to TRBJ2-7; 8 positions match TRBD1. The receptor's source is a man aged 25 to 40 in good health. The DNA of the CDR3 is TGTGCCAGCAGTTACTCGCGGGACAGGTTATCCTACGAGCAGTACGTC. It codes for CASSYSRDRLSYEQYV.